Listed below are T cell receptor beta chains from one sample, sequenced in a study of blood T cell repertoires in COVID-19. The assay was immunoSEQ multiplex PCR, and TCRdb's table has in-frame clones only and misses some. There are about 98,000 clones in the sample; 70% to 90% occur only once, and approximately 4.5% lies in the top ten. The specimen was peripheral blood. The receptors derive from a man between 65 and 80 years old with acute or convalescent COVID-19. Each CDR3 is given with its conserved first and last residue. The D gene is left open where the match is weak. Size is omitted from some rows. Given values are once, few, many or a class for expanded clones.

TRBJ2-4,TRBV28,once,-,CASRQDRYSGLYIQYF,TGTGCCAGCAGGCAAGATAGGTACTCAGGGTTATACATTCAGTACTTC
TRBJ2-4,TRBV6-1,-,-,CASSEASQTRYF,TGTGCCAGCAGTGAAGCGTCGCAGACTAGATACTTC
TRBJ2-3,TRBV18,-,TRBD2,CASSPRLAGGTDTQYF,TGTGCCAGCTCACCACGACTAGCGGGGGGCACAGATACGCAGTATTTT
TRBJ2-1,TRBV7-9,-,-,CASSFGLVRSYNEQFF,TGTGCCAGCAGCTTCGGACTCGTTCGCTCCTACAATGAGCAGTTCTTC
TRBJ1-5,TRBV15,-,-,CATAGSESNQPQHF,TGTGCCACCGCAGGGTCGGAAAGCAATCAGCCCCAGCATTTT
TRBJ2-7,TRBV9,-,-,CASSGGQNSYEQYF,TGTGCCAGCAGCGGGGGGCAGAACTCCTACGAGCAGTACTTC
TRBJ2-3,TRBV7-9,-,TRBD1,CASSLEHGKTGPADTQYF,TGTGCCAGCAGCTTAGAACACGGGAAGACAGGGCCAGCAGATACGCAGTATTTT
TRBJ2-2,TRBV6-2/TRBV6-3,-,TRBD2,CASSPGGAPFAGELFF,TGTGCCAGCAGTCCGGGGGGGGCGCCATTCGCTGGGGAGCTGTTTTTT
TRBJ1-4,TRBV15,-,-,CATSRDGSAVGRGEKLFF,TGTGCCACCAGCAGAGATGGGTCGGCAGTTGGCCGGGGTGAAAAACTGTTTTTT
TRBJ2-2,TRBV29-1,-,-,CSASYKPNTGELFF,TGCAGCGCCTCCTATAAACCGAACACCGGGGAGCTGTTTTTT
TRBJ1-3,TRBV4-2,once,-,CASQAGIGNTIYF,TGTGCCAGCCAGGCGGGCATAGGAAACACCATATATTTT
TRBJ2-5,TRBV5-1,-,TRBD2,CASSLEAGHQETQYF,TGCGCCAGCAGCTTGGAAGCGGGGCACCAAGAGACCCAGTACTTC
TRBJ1-3,TRBV19,-,TRBD1,CASIPRQGVNTIYF,TGTGCCAGCATCCCACGGCAGGGGGTGAACACCATATATTTT
TRBJ1-6,TRBV7-9,-,-,CASSLDLSNSPLHF,TGTGCCAGCAGCTTAGACCTATCTAATTCACCCCTCCACTTT
TRBJ1-2,TRBV30,-,TRBD1,CAWTEDRERGYTF,TGTGCCTGGACCGAGGACAGGGAACGAGGCTACACCTTC
TRBJ2-7,TRBV7-8,-,TRBD2,CASSARGGYTYEQYF,TGTGCCAGCAGCGCCCGGGGGGGGTACACCTACGAGCAGTACTTC
TRBJ2-2,TRBV24-1,-,TRBD2,CATSETPTWASGGQNTGELFF,TGTGCCACCAGTGAGACCCCAACGTGGGCTAGCGGGGGGCAGAACACCGGGGAGCTGTTTTTT
TRBJ1-1,TRBV28,-,-,CASSLRGGITEAFF,TGTGCCAGCAGTCTCCGTGGGGGGATCACTGAAGCTTTCTTT
TRBJ1-2,TRBV5-6,-,-,CASSLAAGQQSPNYGYTF,TGTGCCAGCAGCTTGGCCGCAGGACAGCAATCTCCTAACTATGGCTACACCTTC
TRBJ1-1,TRBV29-1,-,TRBD1,CSVEGDSFSEAFF,TGCAGCGTTGAAGGGGACAGCTTTTCTGAAGCTTTCTTT
TRBJ2-4,TRBV19,-,TRBD1,CASSQTGGAKNIQYF,TGTGCCAGTAGCCAGACAGGGGGAGCCAAAAACATTCAGTACTTC
TRBJ2-2,TRBV6-4,-,TRBD1,CASSWTGNTGELFF,TGTGCCAGCAGTTGGACAGGGAACACCGGGGAGCTGTTTTTT
TRBJ1-6,TRBV19,-,TRBD1,CASTPRQGYNSPLHF,TGTGCCAGTACCCCGAGACAGGGGTATAATTCACCCCTCCACTTT
TRBJ2-3,TRBV5-1,-,TRBD1,CASSFSAGGAADTQYF,TGCGCCAGCAGCTTTAGTGCAGGGGGCGCAGCAGATACGCAGTATTTT
TRBJ1-4,TRBV6-6,-,-,CASSTSNEKLFF,TGTGCCAGCAGCACAAGTAATGAAAAACTGTTTTTT
TRBJ2-2,TRBV5-1,-,TRBD2,CASSQTTSGVTGELFF,TGCGCCAGCAGTCAGACGACTAGCGGGGTTACCGGGGAGCTGTTTTTT
TRBJ2-2,TRBV5-6,-,TRBD2,CASSYSGLAVGTGELFF,TGTGCCAGCAGCTACTCCGGACTAGCGGTAGGGACCGGGGAGCTGTTTTTT
TRBJ2-5,TRBV19,-,-,CASSRGNGETQYF,TGTGCCAGTAGTCGGGGTAATGGGGAGACCCAGTACTTC
TRBJ1-6,TRBV5-1,-,-,CASSLAGDLNSPLHF,TGCGCCAGCAGCTTGGCCGGGGATCTCAATTCACCCCTCCACTTT
TRBJ2-3,TRBV6-5,-,-,CASRGSALATDTQYF,TGTGCCAGCCGAGGGTCGGCACTAGCCACAGATACGCAGTATTTT
TRBJ1-5,TRBV7-8,once,-,CASSLEQGAAYSNQPQHF,TGTGCCAGCAGCTTAGAACAGGGAGCGGCCTATAGCAATCAGCCCCAGCATTTT
TRBJ1-2,TRBV6-5,-,-,CASTYRTYGYTF,TGTGCCAGCACCTACAGAACCTATGGCTACACCTTC
TRBJ1-3,TRBV5-1,-,TRBD1,CASSLVGQGAGNTIYF,TGCGCCAGCAGCTTGGTGGGACAGGGGGCAGGAAACACCATATATTTT
TRBJ1-2,TRBV6-1,once,-,CASSEAQRARGLGYTF,TGTGCCAGCAGTGAAGCGCAGCGGGCGCGAGGGTTGGGCTACACCTTC
TRBJ1-1,TRBV5-4,-,TRBD1,CASSPPPGRGTEAFF,TGTGCCAGCAGCCCCCCTCCCGGCAGGGGGACAGAAGCTTTCTTT
TRBJ2-2,TRBV9,-,-,CASSATGFALATGELFF,TGTGCCAGCAGCGCCACGGGGTTTGCGCTGGCCACCGGGGAGCTGTTTTTT
TRBJ1-6,TRBV6-5,-,-,CASSYVRGRINSPLHF,TGTGCCAGCAGTTACGTAAGGGGCCGAATAAATTCACCCCTCCACTTT
TRBJ2-1,TRBV11-2,once,TRBD2,CASRALGLASYNEQFF,TGTGCCAGCAGAGCCCTTGGACTAGCTTCCTACAATGAGCAGTTCTTC
TRBJ2-3,TRBV3-1/TRBV3-2,-,TRBD1,CASSLGTGRNTDTQYF,TGTGCCAGCAGCCTAGGGACAGGGAGAAATACAGATACGCAGTATTTT
TRBJ2-3,TRBV5-1,-,-,CASSWGGAGTDTQYF,TGCGCCAGCAGCTGGGGCGGGGCTGGCACAGATACGCAGTATTTT
TRBJ2-1,TRBV6-5,-,TRBD1,CASQGQVNEQFF,TGTGCCAGCCAGGGACAGGTGAATGAGCAGTTCTTC
TRBJ1-3,TRBV5-8,-,TRBD1,CASSRQGLLTGNTIYF,TGTGCCAGCAGTCGACAGGGCCTCTTGACGGGAAACACCATATATTTT
TRBJ1-2,TRBV12-3/TRBV12-4,-,-,CASSAPGYGYTF,TGTGCCAGCAGTGCACCCGGCTATGGCTACACCTTC
TRBJ2-2,TRBV10-1,-,-,CASSGPGEAGELFF,TGCGCCAGCAGTGGGCCAGGGGAAGCCGGGGAGCTGTTTTTT
TRBJ2-1,TRBV7-3,-,TRBD1,CASSKGQGTHNEQFF,TGTGCCAGCAGCAAGGGACAGGGAACCCACAATGAGCAGTTCTTC
TRBJ1-6,TRBV19,-,TRBD1,CASTQGQGMNSPLHF,TGTGCCAGTACACAGGGACAGGGGATGAATTCACCCCTCCACTTT
TRBJ2-5,TRBV21-1,-,-,CASSIPGRKKRKETQYF,TGTGCCAGCAGCATACCCGGCCGGAAGAAGCGGAAAGAGACCCAGTACTTC
TRBJ1-4,TRBV3-1/TRBV3-2,-,-,CASSEGVTNEKLFF,TGTGCCAGCAGCGAGGGAGTAACTAATGAAAAACTGTTTTTT
TRBJ1-2,TRBV7-8,few,TRBD1,CASSLSRDRMGYGYTF,TGTGCCAGCAGCTTGTCCCGGGACAGGATGGGCTATGGCTACACCTTC
TRBJ2-5,TRBV30,-,TRBD2,CAWSSSSGGKETQYF,TGTGCCTGGAGTTCGTCTAGCGGGGGAAAAGAGACCCAGTACTTC
TRBJ2-5,TRBV6-5,-,-,CASTQTWAQYF,TGTGCCAGCACCCAGACTTGGGCCCAGTACTTC